This TCR beta chain appears in the sequencing data of a study of CD8 T cells in ankylosing spondylitis. The study's findings and limits: Reportedly, disease-linked clones are significantly enriched in ankylosing spondylitis patients' matched synovial fluid.

TCRdb processed the 5' RACE reads anew with MiXCR; each CDR3 protein has one entry. The sample holds around 120,000 distinct CDR3 sequences, approximately 10% seen once. With 4 bases removed from V and 9 bases from J, the gap between germline ends came to 15 bases. CDR3 length equals 14 residues. Germline V gene lookup returns CDR1 MNHEY and CDR2 SVGAGI. This clonotype was recorded many times. Its antigen is not identified. Sample: blood, either unsorted or a sorted T cell fraction (not recorded which). The rearrangement links TRBV6-5 to TRBJ2-2; either TRBD1 or TRBD2 may fit D (6 bases each). The sequence derives from a male donor with ankylosing spondylitis or in good health (not recorded which). The CDR3 protein is CASSLEGGRRELFF. The CDR3 DNA reads TGTGCCAGCAGTTTGGAGGGGGGTCGCCGGGAGCTGTTTTTT.